The rows below give T cell receptor beta chains drawn from one sample of a study of blood T cell repertoires in COVID-19. Sequencing was performed with immunoSEQ multiplex PCR; in TCRdb, only in-frame clones are kept and a portion is missing. The table lists roughly 100,000 clones, approximately 82% of them singletons. Sample: peripheral blood. Source of these receptors: a woman older than 75 with acute or convalescent COVID-19. Both conserved end residues are part of each CDR3. Fields, in order: clone size, V gene, J gene, CDR3 length, D gene, CDR3 DNA, CDR3 protein. A D gene is named only where the DNA matches it firmly. Some rows have no size entry. The others give once, few or many, or a class for an expanded clone.

few	TRBV3-1/TRBV3-2	TRBJ2-7	15	TRBD2	TGTGCCAGCAGCCAAGGACTAGCGGGAGAACGTGAGCAGTACTTC	CASSQGLAGEREQYF
few	TRBV5-1	TRBJ1-1	14	NA	TGCGCCAGCAGCAATGGACAGCCGAACACTGAAGCTTTCTTT	CASSNGQPNTEAFF
NA	TRBV9	TRBJ2-1	13	NA	TGTGCCAGCACGCGGGATACGGGGAATGAGCAGTTCTTC	CASTRDTGNEQFF
NA	TRBV5-1	TRBJ2-1	15	TRBD2	TGCGCCAGCAGCTTAAGCGGGAGAGGGCCCAATGAGCAGTTCTTC	CASSLSGRGPNEQFF
NA	TRBV28	TRBJ1-2	13	NA	TGTGCCAGCAGTTTTTTGCAGGGATATGGCTACACCTTC	CASSFLQGYGYTF
few	TRBV7-9	TRBJ1-2	12	NA	TGTGCCAGCAGCATGGGACATCGAGGCTACACCTTC	CASSMGHRGYTF
NA	TRBV27	TRBJ1-3	15	NA	TGTGCCAGCAGTTTATCCCCAGGGACTGGAAACACCATATATTTT	CASSLSPGTGNTIYF
NA	TRBV3-1/TRBV3-2	TRBJ2-7	11	NA	TGTGCCAGCAGCCAAGCACTCGAGCAGTACTTC	CASSQALEQYF
NA	TRBV5-1	TRBJ1-1	14	TRBD1	TGCGCCAGCTCAAGACAGGGAGCGGACACTGAAGCTTTCTTT	CASSRQGADTEAFF
NA	TRBV5-1	TRBJ2-2	16	NA	TGCGCCAGCAGCTCGGACACCTCCGCGAACACCGGGGAGCTGTTTTTT	CASSSDTSANTGELFF
NA	TRBV5-5	TRBJ1-1	14	NA	TGTGCCAGCAGCTCCCTGACGGGAAACACTGAAGCTTTCTTT	CASSSLTGNTEAFF
NA	TRBV27	TRBJ2-3	11	NA	TGTGCCAGGTCATCCGAGAAAACGCAGTATTTT	CARSSEKTQYF
NA	TRBV24-1	TRBJ2-1	17	TRBD2	TGTGCCACCAGTGATCCCCGGACTAGCGGGAGGGCCTTTGAGCAGTTCTTC	CATSDPRTSGRAFEQFF
NA	TRBV9	TRBJ2-5	12	NA	TGTGCCAGCAGCGGGCCTCCCGAGACCCAGTACTTC	CASSGPPETQYF
NA	TRBV28	TRBJ2-2	15	NA	TGTGCCAGCAGGGGTCTGGGGACTTACACCGGGGAGCTGTTTTTT	CASRGLGTYTGELFF
NA	TRBV12-5	TRBJ1-5	13	TRBD1	TGTGCTAGTGGGACAGGGGGCCGTCAGCCCCAGCATTTT	CASGTGGRQPQHF
NA	TRBV3-1/TRBV3-2	TRBJ2-3	16	NA	TGTGCCAGCAGCCAAGCTAAACTAGGGGAGGCAGATACGCAGTATTTT	CASSQAKLGEADTQYF
NA	TRBV5-1	TRBJ2-2	15	TRBD2	TGCGCCAGCAGCGCCGGGACTACGAACACCGGGGAGCTGTTTTTT	CASSAGTTNTGELFF
NA	TRBV5-1	TRBJ1-1	14	TRBD1	TGCGCCAGCAGCACGGGACAGGGGGGCACTGAAGCTTTCTTT	CASSTGQGGTEAFF
NA	TRBV16	TRBJ2-5	15	TRBD1	TGTGCCAGCAGCCAATCGGCAGGGGGCCAAGAGACCCAGTACTTC	CASSQSAGGQETQYF
few	TRBV4-1	TRBJ1-1	17	TRBD1	TGCGCCAGCAGCCCTTCGGGGACAGGGGTCATGAACACTGAAGCTTTCTTT	CASSPSGTGVMNTEAFF
few	TRBV2	TRBJ1-1	15	NA	TGTGCCAGCAGTGAAAGAGGAGGGCCGAACACTGAAGCTTTCTTT	CASSERGGPNTEAFF
NA	TRBV28	TRBJ1-5	12	NA	TGTGCCAGCAGGTTGGCAAATCAGCCCCAGCATTTT	CASRLANQPQHF